The clone carrying this T cell receptor beta chain occurred once. The target antigen is unknown. The donors were part of the roughly 120-subject validation cohort, which stood apart from the 666-subject first cohort. Using immunoSEQ multiplex PCR, the repertoire was profiled, and TCRdb retains in-frame clones only, with some absent. The sample yields 65,000 to 80,000 clones, about 95% seen once. From germline, CDR1 is SGHTA and CDR2 FQGNSA. This CDR3 has 13 residues. V was trimmed by 5 bases and J by 9 bases, leaving 16 bases between them. These data originate in a study of cytomegalovirus exposure and HLA in healthy donors. Whole-study results and caveats: Reports indicated that the classifier achieved high specificity and sensitivity in diagnosing cytomegalovirus status.

Material: PBMCs. This sequence was found in a woman between 18 and 29 years old in good health and CMV-seropositive. This rearrangement joins TRBV7-2 to TRBJ1-1; the D is unclear. As DNA, the CDR3 is TGTGCCAGCAGCCCCGGAGGAGCAGGTCAAGCTTTCTTT. Protein: CASSPGGAGQAFF. The full variable domain, completed using reference TRBV7-2 and TRBJ1-1, is GAGVSQSPSNKVTEKGKDVELRCDPISGHTALYWYRQSLGQGLEFLIYFQGNSAPDKSGLPSDRFSAERTGGSVSTLTIQRTQQEDSAVYLCASSPGGAGQAFFGQGTRLTVV.